A selection of T cell receptor beta chains follows, all from one sample in a study of T cells in Graves' hyperthyroidism and ophthalmopathy. TCRdb used MiXCR to reprocess the multiplex PCR reads, holding one entry per CDR3 protein. Among 220,000 or so distinct CDR3 sequences listed, 15% to 20% were seen once. Specimen: blood. These receptors were obtained from a woman aged 18-29 years with Graves' ophthalmopathy. The conserved cysteine and the conserved F or W are not part of the CDR3 here. The order of the fields is J gene, V gene, CDR3 protein.

TRBJ2-2 TRBV9 ASSVGGRGDTGELF
TRBJ2-1 TRBV3-1 ASSQDLSALGYNEQF
TRBJ2-7 TRBV15 ATSRDPTFYEQY
TRBJ1-2 TRBV19 ASSTSRTGFYGYT
TRBJ2-2 TRBV28 ASLSRASEANTGELF
TRBJ2-2 TRBV18 ASSPSQDQGAGELF
TRBJ1-1 TRBV20-1 SARETWRTEAF
TRBJ2-5 TRBV5-1 ASSLGVQETQY
TRBJ2-2 TRBV30 AWSPFSGRTGELF
TRBJ1-1 TRBV29-1 SVDRGTEAF
TRBJ1-1 TRBV7-2 ASSHRQGWDTEAF
TRBJ2-7 TRBV27 ASSLAGSYEQY
TRBJ2-1 TRBV6-5 ASSYSIRVNEQF
TRBJ2-2 TRBV7-3 ASSPSSGPTGELF
TRBJ1-2 TRBV11-3 ASSTRLGLGGGYT
TRBJ1-5 TRBV27 ASSLASGQGQPQH
TRBJ1-5 TRBV6-1 ASSQRRDQPQH
TRBJ2-7 TRBV11-2 ASSLDRVTGWEQY
TRBJ2-5 TRBV7-2 ASSPRSQETQY
TRBJ2-5 TRBV7-9 ASSQPLGLAGKETQY
TRBJ2-2 TRBV11-2 ASTIIWGAGGELF
TRBJ2-5 TRBV10-2 ASSPRILAGQETQY
TRBJ2-7 TRBV28 ASSTPGQGEVEQY
TRBJ2-7 TRBV9 ASSVAAGGRYEQY
TRBJ2-7 TRBV6-1 ASSYNSQGSYEQY
TRBJ1-2 TRBV2 ASRQGGNYGYT
TRBJ2-7 TRBV5-8 ASSLEVTGTYEQY
TRBJ2-5 TRBV7-8 ASSRLRQVQETQY
TRBJ1-5 TRBV28 ASSSLGTGGMQPQH
TRBJ1-6 TRBV28 ASSSQDRENSYNSPLH
TRBJ1-3 TRBV19 ASRRREGNTIY
TRBJ1-5 TRBV5-1 ASSLRGEDQPQH
TRBJ2-1 TRBV27 ASGLGLAGASEQF
TRBJ2-2 TRBV2 ASSGTRSGELF
TRBJ1-3 TRBV5-4 ASSLGGPSGNTIY
TRBJ2-1 TRBV7-9 ASSSASVRDNEQF
TRBJ2-3 TRBV6-1 ASSYDGFKDTQY
TRBJ2-2 TRBV9 ASSLRTSGSGGELF
TRBJ2-2 TRBV7-6 ASSPWTGGANTGELF
TRBJ1-1 TRBV7-9 ASSLGIEPSTEAF
TRBJ2-1 TRBV28 ASTKLQREYSYNEQF
TRBJ1-6 TRBV7-8 ASSLAPGPNSPLH